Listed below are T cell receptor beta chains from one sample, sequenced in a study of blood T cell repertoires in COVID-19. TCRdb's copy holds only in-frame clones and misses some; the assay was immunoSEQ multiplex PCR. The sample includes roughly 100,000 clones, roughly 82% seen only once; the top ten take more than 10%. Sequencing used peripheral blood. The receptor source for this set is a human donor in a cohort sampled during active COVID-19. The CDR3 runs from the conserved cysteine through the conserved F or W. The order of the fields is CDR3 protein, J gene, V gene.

CASSSGQAISTEAFF,TRBJ1-1,TRBV7-3
CASSSTTSGNSYEQYF,TRBJ2-7,TRBV18
CASRLLAGGRSDTQYF,TRBJ2-3,TRBV10-2
CASSPNPGTGGGYTF,TRBJ1-2,TRBV3-1/TRBV3-2
CASSVRESGELFF,TRBJ2-2,TRBV9
CASSIDAGGFSSPLHF,TRBJ1-6,TRBV19
CASSLSGQLNTEAFF,TRBJ1-1,TRBV5-1
CATSRDRGSAGNGYTF,TRBJ1-2,TRBV15
CASSQSIPGGTSGNTIYF,TRBJ1-3,TRBV4-2
CASSLIGMNQPQHF,TRBJ1-5,TRBV7-2
CASSSRLAGGGTDTQYF,TRBJ2-3,TRBV5-1
CASSLDAGTTLGQFF,TRBJ2-1,TRBV11-2
CASTPGHNQPQHF,TRBJ1-5,TRBV25-1
CASRGTSSETQYF,TRBJ2-5,TRBV5-4
CASRSGLAWGQTQYF,TRBJ2-5,TRBV7-2
CASSPISLGTGGVYAFF,TRBJ1-1,TRBV7-2
CASSLDRGQGYTF,TRBJ1-2,TRBV7-2
CASSQEDRGQFF,TRBJ2-1,TRBV3-1/TRBV3-2
CATSDSKRGGPSSYNEQFF,TRBJ2-1,TRBV24-1
CASSLSTGNYGYTF,TRBJ1-2,TRBV7-2
CASSSYTGYEQYF,TRBJ2-7,TRBV7-2
CASSQDGYDEQFF,TRBJ2-1,TRBV4-3
CASRGEGYTEAFF,TRBJ1-1,TRBV6-5
CASSPPRGTHYGYTF,TRBJ1-2,TRBV6-5
CASSSGLRANYGYTF,TRBJ1-2,TRBV11-3
CASSLVSGGYEQYF,TRBJ2-7,TRBV7-2
CASSTQGGQPQHF,TRBJ1-5,TRBV9
CASSHAGTGTNYGYTF,TRBJ1-2,TRBV4-1
CASSLSGGHYEQYF,TRBJ2-7,TRBV11-3
CASNHRGGQEQYF,TRBJ2-7,TRBV27
CASSLGSATNEKLFF,TRBJ1-4,TRBV5-1
CASSLTGRVESPLHF,TRBJ1-6,TRBV7-3
CASSLLAGGHSYEQYF,TRBJ2-7,TRBV7-9
CASSTGARDTQYF,TRBJ2-3,TRBV18
CASSPRTDSTDTQYF,TRBJ2-3,TRBV5-6
CASSPTHSGANVLTF,TRBJ2-6,TRBV3-1/TRBV3-2
CASSPIRGGNTGELFF,TRBJ2-2,TRBV4-1
CSASREGYIQPQHF,TRBJ1-5,TRBV20-1